This T cell receptor (beta chain) came from a study of cytomegalovirus exposure and HLA in healthy donors. Turning to this clone: Antigen unknown.

Vbeta (60) and Jbeta (13) primers were used in the PCR. The protocol was immunoSEQ multiplex PCR, while the TCRdb copy is restricted to in-frame clones and leaves out a portion. The repertoire holds roughly 250,000 clones, with 80% as singletons. V lost 5 bases and J lost 0, with 4 bases in between. The CDR3 contains 12 residues. Germline-derived CDR1 and CDR2 are ENHRY and SYGVKD. General study findings and limits: The study put some 160 TCR beta chains on its list as cytomegalovirus-associated. Rarity characterized most TCR sequences, yet some public TCRs appeared in many donors.

This chain links TRBV10-3 with TRBJ2-5; D remains unclear. This TCR came from a girl aged 2-9 years in good health and CMV-seronegative. Sequenced sample: PBMCs. Here the CDR3 DNA reads TGTGCCATCAGTAGCAACCAAGAGACCCAGTACTTC. Translation gives CAISSNQETQYF.